This entry concerns a single T cell receptor (beta chain). Antigen specificity is unknown. The data derive from a study of cytomegalovirus exposure and HLA in healthy donors. Study-wide context: Most genotyped donors, 65% to 85% of around 370, had Caucasian-associated genetic ancestry. Study-wide points: A few chains linked to CMV were shown in vitro to be specific for CMV antigens. When presence/absence was analysed, sequencing depth was taken to be roughly uniform across donors. The study put around 180 TCR beta chains on its list as cytomegalovirus-associated.

The CDR3 spans 15 residues. Trimming pared 4 bases from V and 2 bases from J, leaving 12 bases between. Germline-derived CDR1 and CDR2 are SGHRS and YFSETQ. A multiplex PCR was run with 60 Vbeta primers and 13 Jbeta primers. Profiled with immunoSEQ multiplex PCR; TCRdb holds only in-frame clones, not every one. Among over 75,000 clones, 60% to 80% were seen once, and the ten largest hold around 6%. The sequencing sample was made of PBMCs. The chain has TRBV5-1 and TRBJ1-4, with D unclear. The TCR was taken from a female donor in good health and CMV-seronegative. This CDR3 is CASSADPGTNEKLFF. The DNA for the CDR3 is TGCGCCAGCAGCGCTGACCCCGGGACTAATGAAAAACTGTTTTTT.